This entry lists 14 T cell receptor beta chains sequenced from one sample in a study of cytomegalovirus exposure and HLA in healthy donors. TCRdb's table, derived via immunoSEQ multiplex PCR, lists solely in-frame clones and lacks some. Of nearly 110,000 clones listed, roughly 90% are singletons. Sequenced: PBMCs. The receptors were gathered from a woman between 18 and 30 years old in good health and CMV-seropositive.

The J gene is TRBJ1-1, the V gene TRBV6-6, with no clear D. Trimming stripped 2 bases from V and 4 bases from J, with 11 bases between. Germline lookup yields CDR1 MNHNY and CDR2 SVGAGI (reference sequence). This CDR3 region has 14 residues. The CDR3 loop reads CASSYQERGTEAFF. The CDR3 DNA is TGTGCCAGCAGTTACCAAGAACGGGGCACTGAAGCTTTCTTT.

The count of this clone is one. V and J are TRBV6-1 and TRBJ2-1; 10 positions match TRBD1. Trimming at V came to 7 bases and at J to 6 bases, leaving 9 bases not matched to a gene. CDR1 is MNHNS and CDR2 is SASEGT in the germline V gene. This CDR3 spans 15 amino acids. The CDR3 sequence: CASTWDWTGGNEQFF. DNA of the CDR3: TGTGCCAGCACCTGGGATTGGACAGGGGGCAATGAGCAGTTCTTC.

V usage is TRBV2 and J usage is TRBJ1-6, with no clear D. The CDR3 is made up of 16 amino acids. Germline values: CDR1 SNHLY, CDR2 FYNNEI. Trimming took 4 bases from V and 1 from J, leaving 11 bases between them. CDR3 region: CASSAESLSYNSPLHF. CDR3 coding DNA: TGTGCCAGCAGTGCCGAGAGTCTTTCCTATAATTCACCCCTCCACTTT.

The J gene is TRBJ2-5, the V gene TRBV10-2, with 10 bases lining up with TRBD2. This CDR3 is 18 amino acids long. Germline V gene data show CDR1 as WSHSY and CDR2 as SAAADI. The V gene end was trimmed by 2 bases and the J gene end by 0 bases; junction bases not matched to a gene: 9. The CDR3 coding sequence is TGCGCCAGCAGTGAGATTAGCGGGGGGCAGAAGTACCAAGAGACCCAGTACTTC. This codes for CASSEISGGQKYQETQYF.

The chain links TRBV13 to TRBJ2-5, with TRBD2 matching over 8 bases. V was pared by 7 bases and J by 5 bases, with 9 bases of the junction left unmatched. Looked up from germline, CDR1 is PRHDT and CDR2 is FYEKMQ (reference sequence). The CDR3 has 14 residues. The CDR3 loop is CASTGGGKRETQYF. The CDR3 DNA reads as TGTGCCAGCACCGGGGGGGGGAAGAGGGAGACCCAGTACTTC.

The chain joins TRBV2 to TRBJ1-6, with D possibly matching TRBD1 (6 bases). Per the germline V gene, CDR1 is SNHLY and CDR2 is FYNNEI. This CDR3 is 17 amino acids long. Trimming cost V 1 base and J 0 bases, with 10 bases left between them. CDR3 bases: TGTGCCAGCAGTGAAGACAGGGTCGGCTCCTATAATTCACCCCTCCACTTT. The encoded protein is CASSEDRVGSYNSPLHF.

This clone showed up just a few times. This chain links TRBV6-5 with TRBJ1-6; 8 bases fit TRBD1. Germline CDR1 MNHEY, CDR2 SVGAGI. The trim removed 6 bases at V and 9 bases at J, leaving 7 bases unmatched. This CDR3 region has 14 residues. CDR3 sequence reads: CASSKGTGISPLHF. In nucleotides, the CDR3 is TGTGCCAGCAGCAAGGGGACAGGCATTTCACCCCTCCACTTT.

This clone was seen more than once but under ten times. This chain joins TRBV14 and TRBJ1-3; D gene ambiguous. The CDR3 spans 14 residues. Germline V gene sequence: CDR1 SGHDN, CDR2 FVKESK. V lost 4 bases, J lost 3 bases, and 10 bases lay in between. For the CDR3, the DNA is TGTGCCAGCAGCCTTTGGGGAGGTGGAAACACCATATATTTT. Residues: CASSLWGGGNTIYF. The entire variable domain, with the rest obtained from reference TRBV14 and TRBJ1-3, is as follows: EAGVTQFPSHSVIEKGQTVTLRCDPISGHDNLYWYRRVMGKEIKFLLHFVKESKQDESGMPNNRFLAERTGGTYSTLKVQPAELEDSGVYFCASSLWGGGNTIYFGEGSWLTVV.

The V gene is TRBV6-5, the J gene TRBJ2-7; D not resolved. Germline values: CDR1 MNHEY, CDR2 SVGAGI. Between the trimmed V and J ends, which lost 6 bases and 4 bases, there was a span of 13 bases. The CDR3 runs to 13 residues. In DNA, the CDR3 is TGTGCCAGCAGCCCTCGGGTCGATTACGAGCAGTACTTC. This codes for CASSPRVDYEQYF.

This chain uses TRBV7-2 with TRBJ1-1; 7 nucleotides agree with TRBD1. The CDR3 spans 14 residues. Germline lookup yields CDR1 SGHTA and CDR2 FQGNSA. Trimming took 2 bases from V and 5 from J; bases not matched to a gene: 5. CDR3 sequence reads: CASSLNRGGTEAFF. The CDR3 nucleotides read TGTGCCAGCAGCTTAAACAGGGGTGGGACTGAAGCTTTCTTT.

The chain employs TRBV5-4 and TRBJ2-4; D is unresolved. From germline, CDR1 is SGHNT and CDR2 YYREEE (reference sequence). This CDR3 spans 11 amino acids. V was shortened by 0 bases and J by 12 bases, with 7 bases between the two germline ends. The CDR3 DNA follows: TGTGCCAGCAGCTTGGGGAGTAATCAGTACTTC. This encodes CASSLGSNQYF.

DNA for the CDR3: TGTGCCAGCAGCTCTCGGGACTACTCCTACGAGCAGTACTTC. Its translation: CASSSRDYSYEQYF. The chain combines TRBV28 with TRBJ2-7, with TRBD2 identical over 7 bases. This CDR3 comprises 14 residues. V trimming: 6 bases; J trimming: 0 bases; junction bases outside the gene matches: 5. Per germline, CDR1 MDHEN and CDR2 SYDVKM.

The J gene is TRBJ2-5, the V gene TRBV27; TRBD1 agrees at 8 bases. Germline CDR1 MNHEY, CDR2 SMNVEV (reference sequence). J gave up 3 bases and V 9 bases, and 3 bases lay outside the gene matches. This CDR3 region has 12 residues. CDR3 bases: TGTGCCAGTCTGGACAGGGAAGAGACCCAGTACTTC. This translates into CASLDREETQYF.

V and J are TRBV4-3 and TRBJ1-1; 8 bases line up with TRBD1. Per germline, CDR1 LGHNA and CDR2 YSLEER. This CDR3 comprises 15 residues. With V trimmed by 1 base and J by 3 bases, 4 bases remained unmatched. CDR3 DNA: TGCGCCAGCAGCCAAGCGACAGGGGCACACACTGAAGCTTTCTTT. It specifies CASSQATGAHTEAFF.